This T cell receptor (beta chain) derives from a study of identifying expanded T cells in peripheral blood (dated by TCRdb to the late 2010s). Study-wide context: Technical replicates were generated by sequencing separate aliquots of the same genomic DNA pool, and four replicates were compared pairwise. Findings and caveats that apply to the study as a whole: Between technical replicates the binomial model flagged about 1.2 differentially abundant clones, whereas over around 2 weeks the binomial model flagged about 15 and over approximately 4 weeks about 19. Variance in clone template counts between approximately 2-week samples significantly increased with total template count across all healthy donors. The authors expected that over much longer intervals, such as months to years, biological variance in healthy repertoires might increase even further. Both the number of clones called differentially abundant and the false-positive rate were significantly reduced by the beta-binomial model across all healthy-donor time intervals.

The CDR3 has 14 amino acids, counting the end cysteine and phenylalanine. CDR3 DNA only is kept here, 42 bases in frame from base 1. The germline V gene (reference sequence) gives CDR1 as WNHNN and CDR2 as SYGVQD. Trimming takes 0 bases from V and 2 bases from J, and the germline ends sit 6 bases apart. This clone was observed a handful of times. Its recognized antigen is unknown. No much larger clonotype is one base removed from it; base qualities were not supplied. The immunoSEQ Assay, which uses bias-controlled multiplex PCR amplification of genomic DNA, was used to profile TCRbeta CDR3 regions. Per the source publication's procedure: To quantify the absolute abundance of each unique TCRbeta CDR3 region, the sequences were collapsed and filtered. Differential abundance was assessed using a binomial (Fisher-equivalent) model and a beta-binomial model in which time-dependent variance fitted from healthy donors was added. Clones with fewer than 5 combined templates were removed, and a clone was called differentially abundant if the clone's Benjamini-Hochberg FDR was below 0.01. Using the form v = (b*log(k)+a)^2, the beta-binomial variance was modeled as a function of the total template count across the two samples. TCRdb's version of the immuneACCESS table is confined to in-frame rearrangements and falls short of the full clone set. An unresolved V gene accounts for under half of the shortfall where checked; the remainder is of unknown origin. The DNA gave D and trimming, while V, J and clone size come from that table. This sample lists under 110,000 clones; roughly 87% were detected once. The ten largest clones capture about a sixth of the sample.

No immune events, such as infections, were documented for the healthy donors during the collection period. Blood repertoires from healthy donors were used as a training cohort for calibrating time-dependent variance in a beta-binomial model of differential abundance of T-cell clones. There were some ten healthy donors in the training cohort, of whom 3 were female and 7 were male. An age range of roughly 29 to 70 years, with an average of approximately 43 years, was recorded for the donors. Whole blood from each healthy donor was obtained from a commercial supplier and was collected at three time points about 15 days apart. For immunosequencing, genomic DNA was extracted from unsorted whole blood.

This clonotype originated in a person between 18 and 69 years old in good health. The V gene is TRBV10-1 and the J gene is TRBJ2-3, with an unclear D gene assignment. Sequenced material: blood. The CDR3 reads as follows: CASSESLDTDTQYF. The sequence in DNA is TGCGCCAGCAGTGAGTCTCTAGACACAGATACGCAGTATTTT.